This entry describes one T cell receptor beta chain. Antigen: not known. These data originate in a study of T cells in narcolepsy. Findings and caveats of the study: Comparing one patient's CSF and blood CD4+ clonotypes highlighted HCRT- and TRIB2-specific autoreactive clonotypes.

This CDR3 has 16 amino acids. V lost 2 bases to trimming and J lost 10 bases; unmatched junction nucleotides: 7. The germline CDR1 and CDR2 sequences are MNHEY and SVGAGI. Generated by immunoSEQ multiplex PCR, the TCRdb table keeps only in-frame clones and is missing some. This sample has approximately 24,000 clones, with about 79% found just once. J is TRBJ2-1 and V is TRBV6-5; 14 bases agree with TRBD2. The source of this sequence is a human donor with narcolepsy. Sequenced material: CD45RA- memory CD4+ T cells from PBMCs. CDR3 sequence reads: CASSYRLAGGPKEQFF. The CDR3 DNA reads TGTGCCAGCAGTTACCGACTAGCGGGAGGGCCTAAGGAGCAGTTCTTC.